These 31 T cell receptor beta chains were all obtained from the same sample, sequenced in a study of T-cell reconstitution after alpha-beta-depleted transplantation in children. The library targeted TCRbeta and was prepared with unique molecular identifiers. From the PCR reads, TCRdb called clonotypes with MiXCR, one entry per CDR3 protein. The sample holds some 600,000 distinct CDR3 sequences, 10% to 15% seen once. The material was PBMCs, mostly from graft donor cells, obtained 360 days after TCRalphabeta/CD19-depleted stem cell transplant. The origin of the receptors is a male patient aged 10-17 years who had a stem cell transplant for acute myeloid leukemia, so the T cells may come from the graft donor.

CDR3 residues: CSAISGQGISYEQYF. In nucleotides, the CDR3 is TGCAGTGCTATAAGTGGACAGGGGATTTCCTACGAGCAGTACTTC. The chain links TRBV20-1 to TRBJ2-7; 9 bases are shared with TRBD1. This CDR3 has 15 residues. Looked up from germline, CDR1 is DFQATT and CDR2 is SNEGSKA (reference sequence). After removal of 4 bases from V and 1 base from J, the junction contained 8 bases not matched to a gene.

This clonotype was recorded many times. CDR3 in DNA: TGTGCCAGCAGCTCCTATAGCGCCTTTCCCTACAATGAGCAGTTCTTC. This sequence encodes CASSSYSAFPYNEQFF. The genes are TRBV7-2 and TRBJ2-1; tentative D call: TRBD2 (5 bases). Germline V gene sequence: CDR1 SGHTA, CDR2 FQGNSA. V lost 4 bases and J 2 bases, leaving 15 bases between the germline ends. The CDR3 length is 16 residues.

This rearrangement joins TRBV7-2 to TRBJ1-2; 7 positions match TRBD1. This CDR3 is 13 amino acids long. Trimming removed 5 bases from V and 8 bases from J; junction bases left unmatched: 8. Germline CDR1 reads SGHTA; CDR2 reads FQGNSA. The chain's CDR3 is CASSATGQFGYTF. The CDR3 nucleotides read TGTGCCAGCAGCGCTACGGGACAGTTCGGCTACACCTTC.

The gene calls are TRBV28 and TRBJ1-5; tentative D call: TRBD1 (5 bases). Germline CDR1 MDHEN, CDR2 SYDVKM. Trimming left V 5 bases short and J 2 bases short, with 13 bases between. The CDR3 spans 15 residues. CDR3 sequence reads: CASSGGTSGNQPQHF. For the CDR3, the DNA is TGTGCCAGCAGTGGGGGGACTTCGGGCAATCAGCCCCAGCATTTT.

This clonotype appeared a few times. The gene calls are TRBV7-9 and TRBJ2-7, with 8 bases identical to TRBD1. CDR1 SEHNR and CDR2 FQNEAQ come from the germline V gene (reference sequence). The CDR3 runs 16 residues. J gave up 3 bases and V 2 bases, and 9 bases lay outside the gene matches. The CDR3 spells CASSLLFNRGIYEQYF. The CDR3 DNA reads as TGTGCCAGCAGCTTACTTTTTAACAGGGGGATCTACGAGCAGTACTTC.

CDR3 loop: CASSFDPSRPKNEQFF. The CDR3 DNA reads TGTGCCAGCAGCTTCGATCCTTCTAGGCCCAAAAATGAGCAGTTCTTC. The genes are TRBV7-9 and TRBJ2-1; D is unresolved. Germline lookup yields CDR1 SEHNR and CDR2 FQNEAQ (reference sequence). V gave up 3 bases and J gave up 7 bases, with 19 bases separating them. The CDR3 has 16 amino acids.

This chain uses TRBV27 with TRBJ2-6; 11 bases are a match to TRBD2. V was pared by 10 bases and J by 4 bases, with 12 bases of the junction left unmatched. The CDR3 sequence is 17 residues long. Germline CDR1 and CDR2: MNHEY and SMNVEV (reference sequence). The CDR3 region is CATSGLAGGSGANVLTF. In DNA, the CDR3 is TGTGCCACCTCCGGGCTAGCGGGAGGTTCCGGGGCCAACGTCCTGACTTTC. Filled out from reference TRBV27 and TRBJ2-6, the complete variable domain reads EAQVTQNPRYLITVTGKKLTVTCSQNMNHEYMSWYRQDPGLGLRQIYYSMNVEVTDKGDVPEGYKVSRKEKRNFPLILESPSPNQTSLYFCATSGLAGGSGANVLTFGAGSRLTVL.

V and J are TRBV28 and TRBJ2-7, with TRBD2 matching 10 bases. The germline gives CDR1 MDHEN, CDR2 SYDVKM. This CDR3 has 17 residues. Trimming cost V 6 bases and J 1 base; bases outside gene matches: 12. CDR3 nucleotide sequence: TGTGCCAGCAGCCTAGTGCTAGCGGGAGTCCCTTCCTACGAGCAGTACTTC. Residues: CASSLVLAGVPSYEQYF.

Many counts were recorded for this clonotype. This chain connects TRBV4-1 to TRBJ2-7; 10 bases are a match to TRBD2. Germline loops: CDR1 MGHRA, CDR2 YSYEKL. J gave up 1 base and V 3 bases, and 6 bases lay outside the gene matches. The CDR3 sequence is 16 residues long. CDR3 region: CASSQPGTSASYEQYF. The CDR3 DNA reads as TGCGCCAGCAGCCAGCCCGGGACTAGCGCGTCCTACGAGCAGTACTTC.

This clonotype was picked up a small number of times. The chain recombines TRBV7-6 with TRBJ1-1; 7 bases are shared with TRBD1. In germline, CDR1 is SGHVS, CDR2 FNYEAQ. With V trimmed by 5 bases and J by 4 bases, 7 bases remained unmatched. The CDR3 is made up of 14 amino acids. CDR3 in DNA: TGTGCCAGCAGCCCGACAGGGCGGCCCACTGAAGCTTTCTTT. Translated: CASSPTGRPTEAFF.

The chain's CDR3 is CASSLSGLAGGYPYEQYF. The CDR3 region has the DNA TGTGCCAGCAGTTTATCGGGACTAGCGGGTGGGTACCCCTACGAGCAGTACTTC. V gene TRBV27 combines with J gene TRBJ2-7, with 12 nucleotides matching TRBD2. With V trimmed by 0 bases and J by 2 bases, 8 bases remained unmatched. Germline V gene data show CDR1 as MNHEY and CDR2 as SMNVEV (reference sequence). This CDR3 comprises 18 residues.

This clonotype has only a few counts. The rearrangement links TRBV20-1 to TRBJ2-7, with 8 bases aligning to TRBD2. Germline values: CDR1 DFQATT, CDR2 SNEGSKA (reference sequence). The V segment lost 2 bases and the J segment 6 bases; nucleotides outside the gene matches: 12. The CDR3 runs to 15 residues. This chain's CDR3 is CSARTGLALAFEQYF. The DNA of the CDR3 is TGCAGTGCTAGAACCGGACTAGCTCTAGCCTTCGAGCAGTACTTC.

This chain links TRBV24-1 with TRBJ2-7, with unresolved D. The germline V gene has CDR1 KGHDR and CDR2 SFDVKD. The CDR3 totals 15 residues. V lost 2 bases and J lost 2, with 12 bases in between. The DNA of the CDR3 is TGTGCCACCAGTGATTCTACCCAGGTAGCCTACGAGCAGTACTTC. It specifies CATSDSTQVAYEQYF.

The chain combines TRBV29-1 with TRBJ2-2, with a tentative D call TRBD2 (5 bases). Trimming took off 6 bases at V and 7 bases at J, with 9 bases between the two ends. The CDR3 has 11 amino acids. The V gene's germline CDR1 is SQVTM and CDR2 ANQGSEA. CDR3 coding DNA: TGCAGCGTCCACAGCGGCGGGGAGCTGTTTTTT. It translates to CSVHSGGELFF.

This sequence joins TRBV7-9 and TRBJ2-7; D might be TRBD2 (5 bases). The CDR3 extends over 13 amino acids. Germline V CDR1 and CDR2: SEHNR, FQNEAQ (reference sequence). Trimming left V 0 bases short and J 4 bases short, with 7 bases between. The CDR3 sequence is CASSLAGKYEQYF. The CDR3 DNA reads as TGTGCCAGCAGCTTAGCCGGGAAGTACGAGCAGTACTTC. Full variable domain (outside the CDR3, taken from reference TRBV7-9 and TRBJ2-7): DTGVSQNPRHKITKRGQNVTFRCDPISEHNRLYWYRQTLGQGPEFLTYFQNEAQLEKSRLLSDRFSAERPKGSFSTLEIQRTEQGDSAMYLCASSLAGKYEQYFGPGTRLTVT.

The chain combines TRBV25-1 with TRBJ2-1; D remains ambiguous. Trimming took off 7 bases at V and 9 bases at J, with 16 bases between the two ends. Germline CDR1 and CDR2: MGHDK and SYGVNS. The CDR3 is 13 amino acids. Here the CDR3 reads CASNTAAYGEQFF. CDR3 nucleotide sequence: TGTGCCAGCAACACTGCCGCCTACGGTGAGCAGTTCTTC.

The V gene is TRBV27, the J gene TRBJ2-7; TRBD1 matches 10 bases. V lost 6 bases to trimming and J lost 3 bases; unmatched junction nucleotides: 5. The CDR3 totals 14 residues. Germline V lookup: CDR1 MNHEY, CDR2 SMNVEV (reference sequence). The CDR3 protein is CASRRRTGGYEQYF. The CDR3 region has the DNA TGTGCCAGCAGGCGGAGGACAGGGGGCTACGAGCAGTACTTC.

This chain connects TRBV20-1 to TRBJ1-4; 9 bases match TRBD1. V shed 3 bases and J 14 bases; nucleotides not matched to a gene: 16. CDR3 length equals 15 residues. In germline, CDR1 is DFQATT, CDR2 SNEGSKA (reference sequence). CDR3 sequence: CSARASGQGSLGLFF. The CDR3 nucleotides are TGCAGTGCTAGGGCATCGGGACAGGGATCCCTTGGGCTGTTTTTT.

There are a few counts of this clonotype. This chain connects TRBV29-1 to TRBJ2-1, with TRBD1 identical over 10 bases. The V segment lost 6 bases and the J segment 2 bases; nucleotides outside the gene matches: 4. The germline V gene has CDR1 SQVTM and CDR2 ANQGSEA. The CDR3 loop spans 14 amino acids. The CDR3, as DNA: TGCAGCGTGCTCGGGACAGGGGCCTACAATGAGCAGTTCTTC. Translating gives CSVLGTGAYNEQFF.

This clonotype was detected only a few times. This rearrangement joins TRBV20-1 to TRBJ1-1; D might be TRBD1 (5 bases). The V gene's germline CDR1 is DFQATT and CDR2 SNEGSKA (reference sequence). There are 12 residues in the CDR3. V was cut by 5 bases and J by 3 bases, with 10 bases left in between. The CDR3 sequence is CSARDGHTEAFF. CDR3 DNA: TGCAGTGCTCGGGACGGCCACACTGAAGCTTTCTTT.

The V call is TRBV29-1, the J call TRBJ1-2; possibly TRBD1 for D (5 bases). This CDR3 is 12 amino acids long. The germline V gene encodes CDR1 SQVTM and CDR2 ANQGSEA. Trimming pared 7 bases from V and 6 bases from J, leaving 15 bases between. The CDR3 DNA sequence: TGCAGCGGGAGGGACCTCGGGGATGGCTACACCTTC. This translates into CSGRDLGDGYTF. Filled out from reference TRBV29-1 and TRBJ1-2, the complete variable domain reads SAVISQKPSRDICQRGTSLTIQCQVDSQVTMMFWYRQQPGQSLTLIATANQGSEATYESGFVIDKFPISRPNLTFSTLTVSNMSPEDSSIYLCSGRDLGDGYTFGSGTRLTVV.

This clonotype was observed at least ten times. This chain uses TRBV5-1 with TRBJ1-1, with 9 positions matching TRBD1. CDR1 and CDR2 (germline): SGHRS, YFSETQ. Trimming took 3 bases from V and 4 from J; bases not matched to a gene: 10. The CDR3 runs 16 residues. The CDR3 DNA reads as TGCGCCAGCAGCTCCATCGGACAGGGGATCTCCACTGAAGCTTTCTTT. Protein product: CASSSIGQGISTEAFF.

This clonotype was counted between two and nine times. The chain uses TRBV7-2 and TRBJ2-6, with D perhaps matching TRBD2 (5 bases). Germline values: CDR1 SGHTA, CDR2 FQGNSA. CDR3 length: 15 amino acids. The V gene lost 4 bases and the J gene lost 2 bases, with 9 bases spanning the gap. The CDR3 region is CASSSGLPGANVLTF. In DNA, the CDR3 is TGTGCCAGCAGCTCCGGACTCCCTGGGGCCAACGTCCTGACTTTC. The complete variable domain, with remaining parts taken from reference TRBV7-2 and TRBJ2-6, reads GAGVSQSPSNKVTEKGKDVELRCDPISGHTALYWYRQSLGQGLEFLIYFQGNSAPDKSGLPSDRFSAERTGGSVSTLTIQRTQQEDSAVYLCASSSGLPGANVLTFGAGSRLTVL.

This clonotype was found many times. The chain joins TRBV5-5 to TRBJ2-1; the match to TRBD1 covers 9 bases. CDR1 and CDR2 (germline): SGHKS, YYEKEE (reference sequence). This CDR3 is 17 amino acids long. The V gene end was trimmed by 2 bases and the J gene end by 0 bases; junction bases not matched to a gene: 6. CDR3 sequence: CASSFTGGRRSYNEQFF. DNA of the CDR3: TGTGCCAGCAGCTTCACAGGGGGCCGACGCTCCTACAATGAGCAGTTCTTC.

The V and J genes are TRBV6-5 and TRBJ2-7, with unresolved D. Germline CDR1 MNHEY, CDR2 SVGAGI. The germline V and J ends were trimmed by 2 bases and 6 bases, with 11 bases remaining between them. The CDR3 has 13 amino acids. CDR3 loop: CASSYVGFFEQYF. In nucleotides, the CDR3 is TGTGCCAGCAGTTACGTAGGGTTCTTCGAGCAGTACTTC.

This chain links TRBV12-3 or TRBV12-4 with TRBJ2-7, with 11 bases identical to TRBD1. V trimming: 7 bases; J trimming: 4 bases; junction bases outside the gene matches: 9. The CDR3 covers 15 residues. CDR3 DNA: TGTGCCAGCACAAGATCCGGGACAGGGGGTTACGAGCAGTACTTC. Its translation is CASTRSGTGGYEQYF.

This clonotype was observed a few times. The chain recombines TRBV6-1 with TRBJ2-2; 7 bases are shared with TRBD2. The trim removed 7 bases at V and 4 bases at J, leaving 9 bases unmatched. The CDR3 length is 15 residues. Germline V gives CDR1 MNHNS, CDR2 SASEGT. The CDR3 protein is CASTFSGLPTGELFF. DNA for the CDR3: TGTGCCAGCACCTTTAGCGGGCTCCCCACCGGGGAGCTGTTTTTT.

The V and J genes are TRBV7-9 and TRBJ2-1; 8 bases align to TRBD1. The CDR3 sequence is 13 residues long. The germline gives CDR1 SEHNR, CDR2 FQNEAQ (reference sequence). With 5 bases clipped from V and 15 bases from J, the junction kept 12 bases outside the gene matches. The CDR3: CASSTPGQARTFF. CDR3 coding DNA: TGTGCCAGCAGCACCCCGGGACAGGCTCGGACGTTCTTC.

This clonotype has more than one count but fewer than ten. The V gene is TRBV4-1, the J gene TRBJ2-1, with TRBD2 matching over 7 bases. Looked up from germline, CDR1 is MGHRA and CDR2 is YSYEKL. V shed 4 bases, J shed 4 bases, and the junction held 13 bases outside the gene matches. CDR3 length equals 17 residues. The CDR3 sequence: CASSLTMASGGYNEQFF. As DNA, the CDR3 is TGCGCCAGCAGCCTAACAATGGCTAGCGGAGGTTACAATGAGCAGTTCTTC.

This clonotype was observed a few times. The chain uses TRBV14 and TRBJ2-3; tentatively, D is TRBD2 (5 bases). Trimming removed 4 bases at V and 1 base at J, with 15 bases between. This CDR3 has 16 amino acids. CDR1 is SGHDN, CDR2 FVKESK, per germline. The CDR3 loop is CASSLLAAIGTDTQYF. CDR3 bases: TGTGCCAGCAGCCTCCTAGCCGCCATCGGCACAGATACGCAGTATTTT.

This clonotype was seen many times. This chain links TRBV12-3 or TRBV12-4 with TRBJ2-5, with TRBD1 matching 8 bases. Germline trimming cut 3 bases from V and 3 bases from J; bases unmatched to any gene: 9. CDR3 size: 16 residues. CDR3 sequence (DNA): TGTGCCAGCAGTTTGGGGCCGGACAGGGCCAAAGAGACCCAGTACTTC. Translating gives CASSLGPDRAKETQYF.